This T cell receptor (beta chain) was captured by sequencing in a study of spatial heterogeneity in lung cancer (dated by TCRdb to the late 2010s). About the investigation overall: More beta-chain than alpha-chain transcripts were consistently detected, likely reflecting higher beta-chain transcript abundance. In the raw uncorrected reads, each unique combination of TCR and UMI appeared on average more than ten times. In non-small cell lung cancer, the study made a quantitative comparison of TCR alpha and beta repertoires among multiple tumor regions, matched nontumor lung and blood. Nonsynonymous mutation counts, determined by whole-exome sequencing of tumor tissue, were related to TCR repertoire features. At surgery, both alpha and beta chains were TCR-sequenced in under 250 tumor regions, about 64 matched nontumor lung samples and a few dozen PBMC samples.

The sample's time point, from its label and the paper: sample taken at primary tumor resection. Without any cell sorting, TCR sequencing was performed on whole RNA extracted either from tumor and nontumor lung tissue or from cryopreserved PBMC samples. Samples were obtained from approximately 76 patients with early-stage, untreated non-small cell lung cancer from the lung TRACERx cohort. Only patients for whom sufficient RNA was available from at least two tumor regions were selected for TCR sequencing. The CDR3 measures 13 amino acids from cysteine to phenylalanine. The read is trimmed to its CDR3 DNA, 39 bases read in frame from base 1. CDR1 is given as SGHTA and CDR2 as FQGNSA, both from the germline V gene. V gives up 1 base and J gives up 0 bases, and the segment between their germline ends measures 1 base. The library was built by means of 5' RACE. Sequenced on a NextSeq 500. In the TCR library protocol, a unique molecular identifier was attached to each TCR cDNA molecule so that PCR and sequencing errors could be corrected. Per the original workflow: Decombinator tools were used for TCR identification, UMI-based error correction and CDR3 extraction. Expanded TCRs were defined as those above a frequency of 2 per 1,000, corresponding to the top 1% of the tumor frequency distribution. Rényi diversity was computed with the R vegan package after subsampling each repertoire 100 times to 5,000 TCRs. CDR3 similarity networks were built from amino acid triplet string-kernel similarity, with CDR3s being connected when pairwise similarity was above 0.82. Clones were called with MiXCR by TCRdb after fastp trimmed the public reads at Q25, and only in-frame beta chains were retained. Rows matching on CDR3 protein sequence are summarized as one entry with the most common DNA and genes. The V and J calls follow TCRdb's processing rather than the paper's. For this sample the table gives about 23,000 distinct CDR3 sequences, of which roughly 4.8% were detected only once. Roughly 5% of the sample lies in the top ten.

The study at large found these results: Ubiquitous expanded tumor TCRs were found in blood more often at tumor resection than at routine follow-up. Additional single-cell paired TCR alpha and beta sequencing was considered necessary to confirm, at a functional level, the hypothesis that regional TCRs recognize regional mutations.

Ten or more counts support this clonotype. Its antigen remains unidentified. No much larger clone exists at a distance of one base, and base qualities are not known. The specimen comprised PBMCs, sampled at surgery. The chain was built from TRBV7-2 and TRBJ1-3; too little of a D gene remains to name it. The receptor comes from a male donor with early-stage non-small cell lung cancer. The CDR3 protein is CASSLVSGNTIYF. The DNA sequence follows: TGTGCCAGCAGCTTAGTCTCTGGAAACACCATATATTTT.